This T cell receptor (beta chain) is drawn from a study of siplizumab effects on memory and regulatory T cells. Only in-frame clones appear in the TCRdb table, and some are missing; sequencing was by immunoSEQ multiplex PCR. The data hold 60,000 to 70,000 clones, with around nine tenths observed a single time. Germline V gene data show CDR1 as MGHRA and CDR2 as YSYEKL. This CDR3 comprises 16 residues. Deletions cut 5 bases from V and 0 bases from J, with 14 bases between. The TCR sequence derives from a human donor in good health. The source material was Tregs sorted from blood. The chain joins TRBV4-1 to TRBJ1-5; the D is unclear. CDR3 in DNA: TGCGCCAGCAGCATCGGGCAGACTGATAGCAATCAGCCCCAGCATTTT. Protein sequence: CASSIGQTDSNQPQHF.